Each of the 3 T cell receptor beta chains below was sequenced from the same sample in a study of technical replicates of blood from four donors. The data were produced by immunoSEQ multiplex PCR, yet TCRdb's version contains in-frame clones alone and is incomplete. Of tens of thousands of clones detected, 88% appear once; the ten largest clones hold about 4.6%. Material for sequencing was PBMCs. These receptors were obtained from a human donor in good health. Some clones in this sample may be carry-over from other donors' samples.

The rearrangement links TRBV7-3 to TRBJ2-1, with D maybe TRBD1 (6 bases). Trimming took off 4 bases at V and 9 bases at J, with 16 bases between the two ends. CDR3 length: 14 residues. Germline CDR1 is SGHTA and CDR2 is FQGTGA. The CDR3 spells CASSSSGHAGEQFF. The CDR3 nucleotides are TGTGCCAGCAGCTCCTCGGGACATGCTGGTGAGCAGTTCTTC.

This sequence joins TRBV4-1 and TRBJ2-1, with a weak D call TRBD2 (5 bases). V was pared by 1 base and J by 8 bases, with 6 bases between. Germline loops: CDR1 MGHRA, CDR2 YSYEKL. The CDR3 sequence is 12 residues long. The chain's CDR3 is CASSQGRDEQFF. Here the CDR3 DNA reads TGCGCCAGCAGCCAAGGGCGGGATGAGCAGTTCTTC.

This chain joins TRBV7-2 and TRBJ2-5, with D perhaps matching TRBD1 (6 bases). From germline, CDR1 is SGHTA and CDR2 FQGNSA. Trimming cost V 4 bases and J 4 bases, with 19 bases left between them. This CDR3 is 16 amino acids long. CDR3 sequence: CASSSFTGRRGETQYF. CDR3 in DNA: TGTGCCAGCAGCTCGTTCACAGGGCGCCGGGGAGAGACCCAGTACTTC.